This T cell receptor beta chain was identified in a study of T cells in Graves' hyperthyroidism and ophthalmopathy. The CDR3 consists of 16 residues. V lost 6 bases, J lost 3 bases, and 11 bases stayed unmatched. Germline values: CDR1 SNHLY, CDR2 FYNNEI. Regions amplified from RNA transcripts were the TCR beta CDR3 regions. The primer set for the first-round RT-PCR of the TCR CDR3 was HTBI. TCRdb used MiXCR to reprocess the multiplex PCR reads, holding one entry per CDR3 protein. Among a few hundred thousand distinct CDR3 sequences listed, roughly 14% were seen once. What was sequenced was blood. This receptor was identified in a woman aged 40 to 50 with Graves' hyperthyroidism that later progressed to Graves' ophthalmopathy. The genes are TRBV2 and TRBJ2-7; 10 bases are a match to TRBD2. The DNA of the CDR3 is TGTGCCAGCAGCTCCGCGGCTTGGACTAGCGGCTACGAGCAGTACTTC. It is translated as CASSSAAWTSGYEQYF. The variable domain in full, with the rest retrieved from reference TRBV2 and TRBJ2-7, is EPEVTQTPSHQVTQMGQEVILRCVPISNHLYFYWYRQILGQKVEFLVSFYNNEISEKSEIFDDQFSVERPDGSNFTLKIRSTKLEDSAMYFCASSSAAWTSGYEQYFGPGTRLTVT.